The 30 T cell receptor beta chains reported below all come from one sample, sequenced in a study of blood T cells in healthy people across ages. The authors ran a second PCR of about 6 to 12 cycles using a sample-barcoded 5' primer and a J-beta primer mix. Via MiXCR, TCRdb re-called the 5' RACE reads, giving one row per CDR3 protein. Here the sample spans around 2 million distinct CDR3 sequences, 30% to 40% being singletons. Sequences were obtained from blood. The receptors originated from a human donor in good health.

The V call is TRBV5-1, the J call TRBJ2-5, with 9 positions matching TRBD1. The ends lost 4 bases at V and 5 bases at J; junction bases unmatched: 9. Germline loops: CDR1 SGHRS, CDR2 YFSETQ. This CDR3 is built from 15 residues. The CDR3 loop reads CASSPGTGQLETQYF. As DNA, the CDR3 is TGCGCCAGCAGCCCTGGGACAGGGCAACTTGAGACCCAGTACTTC.

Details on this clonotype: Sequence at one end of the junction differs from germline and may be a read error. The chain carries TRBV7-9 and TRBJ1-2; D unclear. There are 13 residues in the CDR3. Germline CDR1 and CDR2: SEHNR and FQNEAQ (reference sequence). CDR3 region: CVSSFDQLYGYTF. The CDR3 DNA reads TGTGTCAGCAGCTTTGACCAGCTGTATGGCTACACCTTC.

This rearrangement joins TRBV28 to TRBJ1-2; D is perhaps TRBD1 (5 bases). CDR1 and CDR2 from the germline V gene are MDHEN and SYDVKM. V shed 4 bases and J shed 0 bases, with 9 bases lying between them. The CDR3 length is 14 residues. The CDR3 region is CASSSRDTNYGYTF. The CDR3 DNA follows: TGTGCCAGCAGTTCCAGGGATACTAACTATGGCTACACCTTC.

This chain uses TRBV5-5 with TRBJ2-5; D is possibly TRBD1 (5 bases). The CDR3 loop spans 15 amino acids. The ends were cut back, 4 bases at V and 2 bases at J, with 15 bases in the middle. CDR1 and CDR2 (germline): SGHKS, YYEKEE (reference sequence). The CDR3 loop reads CASSRTWGEQETQYF. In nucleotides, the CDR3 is TGTGCCAGCAGCCGAACTTGGGGCGAGCAAGAGACCCAGTACTTC.

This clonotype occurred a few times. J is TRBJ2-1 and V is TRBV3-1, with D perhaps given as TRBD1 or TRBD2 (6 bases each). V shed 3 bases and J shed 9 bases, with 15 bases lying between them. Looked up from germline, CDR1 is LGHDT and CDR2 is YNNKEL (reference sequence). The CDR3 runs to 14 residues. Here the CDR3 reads CASSQGGPMSEQFF. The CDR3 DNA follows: TGTGCCAGCAGCCAGGGGGGCCCAATGAGTGAGCAGTTCTTC.

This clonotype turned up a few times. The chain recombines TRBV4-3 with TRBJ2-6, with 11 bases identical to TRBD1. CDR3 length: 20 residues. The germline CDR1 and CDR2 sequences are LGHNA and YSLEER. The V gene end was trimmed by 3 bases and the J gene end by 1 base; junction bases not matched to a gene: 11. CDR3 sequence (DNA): TGCGCCAGCAGCCACGCCCCAGGACAGGGGGCTGTTTCTGGGGCCAACGTCCTGACTTTC. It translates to CASSHAPGQGAVSGANVLTF.

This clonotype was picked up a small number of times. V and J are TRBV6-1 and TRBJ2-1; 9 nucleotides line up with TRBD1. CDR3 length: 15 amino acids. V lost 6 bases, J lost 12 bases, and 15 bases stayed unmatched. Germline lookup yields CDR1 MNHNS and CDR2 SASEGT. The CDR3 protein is CASRHKGGGQGVQFF. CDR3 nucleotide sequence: TGTGCCAGCAGACACAAGGGGGGGGGACAGGGCGTGCAGTTCTTC.

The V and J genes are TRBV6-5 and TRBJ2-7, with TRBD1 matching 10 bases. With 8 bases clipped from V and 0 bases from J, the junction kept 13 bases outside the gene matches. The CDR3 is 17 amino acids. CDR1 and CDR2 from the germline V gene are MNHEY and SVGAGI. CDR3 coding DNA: TGTGCCAGCGGCTTCCTCGGGGGGACAGGGGTCTCCTACGAGCAGTACTTC. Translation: CASGFLGGTGVSYEQYF.

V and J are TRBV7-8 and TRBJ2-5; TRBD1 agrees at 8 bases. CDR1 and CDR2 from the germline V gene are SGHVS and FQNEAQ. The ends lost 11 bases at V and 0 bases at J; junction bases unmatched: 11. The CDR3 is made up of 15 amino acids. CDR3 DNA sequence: TGTGCCTCCGGGGACAGGTTCATGCACCAAGAGACCCAGTACTTC. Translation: CASGDRFMHQETQYF.

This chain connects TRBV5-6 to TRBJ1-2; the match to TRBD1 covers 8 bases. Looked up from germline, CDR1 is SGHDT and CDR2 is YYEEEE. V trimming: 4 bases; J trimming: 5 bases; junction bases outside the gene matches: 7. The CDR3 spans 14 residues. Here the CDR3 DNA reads TGTGCCAGCAGCCGAGCGCAGGGGGCATATGGCTACACCTTC. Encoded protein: CASSRAQGAYGYTF.

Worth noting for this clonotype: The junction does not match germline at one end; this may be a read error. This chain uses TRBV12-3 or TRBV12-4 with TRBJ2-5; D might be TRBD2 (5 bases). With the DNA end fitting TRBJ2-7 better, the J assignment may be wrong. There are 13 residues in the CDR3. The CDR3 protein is CASSLSMAGEQYF. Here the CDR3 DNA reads TGTGCCAGTAGTTTATCTATGGCGGGCGAGCAGTACTTC.

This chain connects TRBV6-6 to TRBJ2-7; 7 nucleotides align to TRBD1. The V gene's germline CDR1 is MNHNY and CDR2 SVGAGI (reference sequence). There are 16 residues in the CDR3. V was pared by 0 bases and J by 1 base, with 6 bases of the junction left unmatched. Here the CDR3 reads CASSYSGDSQSYEQYF. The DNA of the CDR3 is TGTGCCAGCAGTTACTCAGGGGACAGTCAATCCTACGAGCAGTACTTC.

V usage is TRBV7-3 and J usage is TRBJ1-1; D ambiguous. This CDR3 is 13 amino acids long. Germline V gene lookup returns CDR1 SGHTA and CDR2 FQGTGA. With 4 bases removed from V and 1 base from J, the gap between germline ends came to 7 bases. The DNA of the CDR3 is TGTGCCAGCAGCTCCATGGGGAACACTGAAGCTTTCTTT. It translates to CASSSMGNTEAFF.

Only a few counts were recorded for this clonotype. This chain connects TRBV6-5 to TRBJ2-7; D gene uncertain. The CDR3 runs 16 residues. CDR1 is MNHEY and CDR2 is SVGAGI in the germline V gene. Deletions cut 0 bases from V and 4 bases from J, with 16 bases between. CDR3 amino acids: CASSYSAGEKGYEQYF. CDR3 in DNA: TGTGCCAGCAGTTACTCGGCCGGAGAAAAAGGATACGAGCAGTACTTC.

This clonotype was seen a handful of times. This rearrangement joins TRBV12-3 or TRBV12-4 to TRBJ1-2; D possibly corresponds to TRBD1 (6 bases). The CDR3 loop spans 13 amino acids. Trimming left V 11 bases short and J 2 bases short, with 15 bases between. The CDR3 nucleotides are TGTGCCCTTGGGGACACCTCAAACTATGGCTACACCTTC. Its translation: CALGDTSNYGYTF.

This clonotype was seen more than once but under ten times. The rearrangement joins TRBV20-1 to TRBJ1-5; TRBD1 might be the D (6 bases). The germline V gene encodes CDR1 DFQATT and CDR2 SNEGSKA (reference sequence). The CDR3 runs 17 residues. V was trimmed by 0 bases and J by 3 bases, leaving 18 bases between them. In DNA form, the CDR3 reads TGCAGTGCTAGAGATCGTTACGGCCAGGGGTACAATCAGCCCCAGCATTTT. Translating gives CSARDRYGQGYNQPQHF.

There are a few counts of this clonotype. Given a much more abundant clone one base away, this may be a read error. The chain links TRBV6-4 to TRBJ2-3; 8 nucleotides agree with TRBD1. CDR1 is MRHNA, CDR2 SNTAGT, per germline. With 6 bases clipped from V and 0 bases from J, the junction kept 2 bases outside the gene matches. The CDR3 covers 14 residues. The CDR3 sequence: CASRRTGSTDTQYF. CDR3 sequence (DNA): TGTGCCAGCAGACGGACAGGGAGCACAGATACGCAGTATTTT.

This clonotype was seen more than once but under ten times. As DNA, the CDR3 is TGCAGTGCGCCTGGGGGGCCGGATACGCAGTATTTT. Translated, it gives CSAPGGPDTQYF. The chain links TRBV20-1 to TRBJ2-3, with D possibly being TRBD1 or TRBD2 (6 bases each). V lost 6 bases and J 6 bases, leaving 13 bases between the germline ends. This CDR3 spans 12 amino acids. Germline-derived CDR1 and CDR2 are DFQATT and SNEGSKA (reference sequence).

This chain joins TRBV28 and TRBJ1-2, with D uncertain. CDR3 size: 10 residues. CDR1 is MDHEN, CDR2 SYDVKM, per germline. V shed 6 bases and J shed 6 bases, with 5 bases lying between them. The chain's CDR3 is CASSDDGYTF. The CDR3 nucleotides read TGTGCCAGCAGCGACGATGGCTACACCTTC.

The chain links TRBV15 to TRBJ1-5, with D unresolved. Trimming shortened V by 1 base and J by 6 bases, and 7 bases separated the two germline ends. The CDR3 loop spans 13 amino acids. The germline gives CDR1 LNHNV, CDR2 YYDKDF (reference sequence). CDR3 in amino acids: CATSRAWFQPQHF. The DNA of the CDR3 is TGTGCCACCAGCAGAGCGTGGTTTCAGCCCCAGCATTTT.

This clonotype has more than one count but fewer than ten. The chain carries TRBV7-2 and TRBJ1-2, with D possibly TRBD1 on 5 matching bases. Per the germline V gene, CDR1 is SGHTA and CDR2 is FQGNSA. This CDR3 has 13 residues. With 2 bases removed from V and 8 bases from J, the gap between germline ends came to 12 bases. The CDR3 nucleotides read TGTGCCAGCAGCTTAATCAGGGCTCGAGGCTACACCTTC. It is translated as CASSLIRARGYTF.

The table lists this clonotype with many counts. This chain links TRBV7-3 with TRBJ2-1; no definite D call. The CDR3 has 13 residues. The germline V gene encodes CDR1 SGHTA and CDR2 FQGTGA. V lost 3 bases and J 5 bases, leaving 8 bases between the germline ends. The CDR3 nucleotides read TGTGCCAGCAGCTTGGGCAGACACAATGAGCAGTTCTTC. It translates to CASSLGRHNEQFF.

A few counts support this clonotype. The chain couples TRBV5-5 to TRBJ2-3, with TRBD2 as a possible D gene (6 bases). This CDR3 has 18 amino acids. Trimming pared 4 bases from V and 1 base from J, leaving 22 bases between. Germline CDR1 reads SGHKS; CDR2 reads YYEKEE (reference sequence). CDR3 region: CASSVLSGSSTGTDTQYF. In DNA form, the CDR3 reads TGTGCCAGCAGCGTTTTGAGCGGGTCTTCTACCGGCACAGATACGCAGTATTTT.

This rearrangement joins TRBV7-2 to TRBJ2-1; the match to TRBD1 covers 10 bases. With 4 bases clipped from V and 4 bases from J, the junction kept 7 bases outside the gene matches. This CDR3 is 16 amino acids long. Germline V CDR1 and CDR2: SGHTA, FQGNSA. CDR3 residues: CASSSTGTGVYNEQFF. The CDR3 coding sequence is TGTGCCAGCAGCTCGACCGGGACAGGGGTGTACAATGAGCAGTTCTTC. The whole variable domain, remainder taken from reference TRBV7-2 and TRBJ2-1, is GAGVSQSPSNKVTEKGKDVELRCDPISGHTALYWYRQSLGQGLEFLIYFQGNSAPDKSGLPSDRFSAERTGGSVSTLTIQRTQQEDSAVYLCASSSTGTGVYNEQFFGPGTRLTVL.

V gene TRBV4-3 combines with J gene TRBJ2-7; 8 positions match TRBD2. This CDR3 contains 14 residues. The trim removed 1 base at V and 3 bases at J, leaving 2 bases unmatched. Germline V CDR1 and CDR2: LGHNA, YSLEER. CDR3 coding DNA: TGCGCCAGCAGCCAAGTTACTAGCGGCTACGAGCAGTACTTC. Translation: CASSQVTSGYEQYF.

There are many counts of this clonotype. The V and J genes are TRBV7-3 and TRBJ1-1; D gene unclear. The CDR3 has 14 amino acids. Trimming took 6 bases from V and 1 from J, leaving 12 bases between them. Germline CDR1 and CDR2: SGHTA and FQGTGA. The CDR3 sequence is CASSLRQTNTEAFF. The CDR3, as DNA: TGTGCCAGCAGTTTGCGGCAGACGAACACTGAAGCTTTCTTT.

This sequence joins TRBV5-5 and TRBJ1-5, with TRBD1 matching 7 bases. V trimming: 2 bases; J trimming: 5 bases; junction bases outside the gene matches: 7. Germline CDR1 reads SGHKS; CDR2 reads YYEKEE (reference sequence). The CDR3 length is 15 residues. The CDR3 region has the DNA TGTGCCAGCAGCTTCAAGGGGGCAGGCGATCAGCCCCAGCATTTT. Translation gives CASSFKGAGDQPQHF.

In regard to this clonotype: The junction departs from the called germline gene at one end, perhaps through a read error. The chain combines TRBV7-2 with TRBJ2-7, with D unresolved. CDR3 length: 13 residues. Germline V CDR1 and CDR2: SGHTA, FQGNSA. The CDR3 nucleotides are TGTGCCAGCAGTATGACCACGTCCTACGAGCTGTACTTC. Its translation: CASSMTTSYELYF.

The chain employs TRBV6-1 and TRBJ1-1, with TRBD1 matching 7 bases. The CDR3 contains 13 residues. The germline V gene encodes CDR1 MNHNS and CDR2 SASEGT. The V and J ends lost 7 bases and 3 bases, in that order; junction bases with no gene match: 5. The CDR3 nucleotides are TGTGCCAGCACCCAGACAGGGTACACTGAAGCTTTCTTT. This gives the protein CASTQTGYTEAFF.

The CDR3 reads CASSFFFAQTNYGYTF. CDR3 nucleotides: TGTGCCAGCAGTTTCTTTTTCGCCCAGACTAACTATGGCTACACCTTC. V gene TRBV12-3 or TRBV12-4 combines with J gene TRBJ1-2, with D unresolved. The CDR3 length is 16 residues. V shed 3 bases and J shed 0 bases, with 14 bases lying between them.